A single sample gave rise to the 32 T cell receptor beta chains below, sequenced in a study of cytotoxic CD8 clonotypes in ibrutinib-treated CLL. Assay: immunoSEQ multiplex PCR; the TCRdb copy retains only in-frame clones and omits some. This table holds a few hundred thousand clones, 67% found once. The starting material was PBMCs, obtained after 36 months of ibrutinib treatment. These receptors all come from a human donor with chronic lymphocytic leukemia.

The chain employs TRBV28 and TRBJ2-5, with 10 bases lining up with TRBD1. This CDR3 is built from 13 residues. CDR1 and CDR2 (germline): MDHEN, SYDVKM. Trimming removed 6 bases from V and 7 bases from J; junction bases left unmatched: 5. The CDR3 DNA is TGTGCCAGCAGGGGACAGGGGTGGGGGACCCAGTACTTC. The encoded protein is CASRGQGWGTQYF.

The chain combines TRBV2 with TRBJ2-6; possibly TRBD1 or TRBD2 for D (6 bases each). The CDR3 totals 17 residues. From germline, CDR1 is SNHLY and CDR2 FYNNEI. Trimming removed 6 bases from V and 0 bases from J, with 15 bases in between. DNA of the CDR3: TGTGCCAGCAGATACCGGGGGCCTAGCTCTGGGGCCAACGTCCTGACTTTC. This gives the protein CASRYRGPSSGANVLTF.

V usage is TRBV7-9 and J usage is TRBJ2-7; D unclear. From germline, CDR1 is SEHNR and CDR2 FQNEAQ (reference sequence). The CDR3 contains 15 residues. The V end lost 1 base, the J end lost 0 bases, and 10 bases lay between the germline ends. The CDR3 spells CASSLVVGSSYEQYF. CDR3 coding DNA: TGTGCCAGCAGCTTAGTGGTCGGCAGCTCCTACGAGCAGTACTTC. The full variable domain, in which reference TRBV7-9 and TRBJ2-7 provide the parts outside the CDR3, is DTGVSQNPRHKITKRGQNVTFRCDPISEHNRLYWYRQTLGQGPEFLTYFQNEAQLEKSRLLSDRFSAERPKGSFSTLEIQRTEQGDSAMYLCASSLVVGSSYEQYFGPGTRLTVT.

This clone was picked up one time. The genes are TRBV7-7 and TRBJ2-2; 8 bases fit TRBD1. CDR3 size: 14 residues. Trimming at V came to 6 bases and at J to 1 base, leaving 1 base not matched to a gene. Germline V gene lookup returns CDR1 SSHAT and CDR2 FNYEAQ (reference sequence). The CDR3, as DNA: TGTGCCAGCAGGGGGACAGGGAACACCGGGGAGCTGTTTTTT. Encoded protein: CASRGTGNTGELFF.

The genes are TRBV7-9 and TRBJ2-2; D unclear. The V end lost 3 bases, the J end lost 1 base, and 12 bases lay between the germline ends. The V gene's germline CDR1 is SEHNR and CDR2 FQNEAQ (reference sequence). The CDR3 runs to 16 residues. CDR3 in DNA: TGTGCCAGCAGCTTGTCGGTGACAAGGAACACCGGGGAGCTGTTTTTT. Translating gives CASSLSVTRNTGELFF.

The chain has TRBV2 and TRBJ2-6, with D possibly matching TRBD2 (5 bases). The CDR3 spans 14 residues. V lost 6 bases to trimming and J lost 4 bases, with 10 bases between them. Germline-derived CDR1 and CDR2 are SNHLY and FYNNEI. The CDR3 is CASRIAPGANVLTF. In DNA, the CDR3 is TGTGCCAGCAGGATAGCGCCCGGGGCCAACGTCCTGACTTTC.

This chain connects TRBV18 to TRBJ2-7, with unresolved D. V was shortened by 4 bases and J by 0 bases, with 13 bases between the two germline ends. The length of the CDR3 is 15 residues. Looked up from germline, CDR1 is KGHSH and CDR2 is LQKENI. The CDR3 is CASSLSVTSSYEQYF. The CDR3 DNA reads as TGTGCCAGCTCACTCTCCGTTACGAGCTCCTACGAGCAGTACTTC.

This chain uses TRBV6-5 with TRBJ2-7; 10 bases align to TRBD1. This CDR3 region has 14 residues. V was clipped by 2 bases and J by 2 bases; unmatched bases: 0. Germline V gene data show CDR1 as MNHEY and CDR2 as SVGAGI. The CDR3 is CASSYGQGAYEQYF. DNA for the CDR3: TGTGCCAGCAGTTACGGACAGGGGGCCTACGAGCAGTACTTC.

CDR3 in amino acids: CASRQDPGDAGYGYTF. The CDR3 nucleotides read TGTGCCAGCAGACAGGATCCGGGGGACGCGGGCTATGGCTACACCTTC. The gene calls are TRBV5-6 and TRBJ1-2; D might be TRBD1 (5 bases). Germline V gene data show CDR1 as SGHDT and CDR2 as YYEEEE. This CDR3 is 16 amino acids long. V lost 5 bases, J lost 4 bases, and 21 bases lay in between.

The rearrangement links TRBV7-6 to TRBJ1-1, with TRBD1 as a possible D gene (5 bases). This CDR3 region has 16 residues. Germline V gene sequence: CDR1 SGHVS, CDR2 FNYEAQ. The V end lost 0 bases, the J end lost 2 bases, and 13 bases lay between the germline ends. CDR3 sequence: CASSLAAGTANTEAFF. In DNA, the CDR3 is TGTGCCAGCAGCTTAGCCGCAGGGACCGCAAACACTGAAGCTTTCTTT.

The CDR3 DNA reads TGCGCCAGCAGCTTGGCCAGCAGGGGCTCAGGGGAAGCTTTCTTT. It encodes CASSLASRGSGEAFF. The chain employs TRBV5-1 and TRBJ1-1, with a weak D call TRBD1 (6 bases). The CDR3 runs 15 residues. Trimming shortened V by 0 bases and J by 8 bases, and 17 bases separated the two germline ends. The germline V gene has CDR1 SGHRS and CDR2 YFSETQ.

The chain uses TRBV5-1 and TRBJ2-2; D may be TRBD2 (6 bases). The CDR3 covers 15 residues. Trimming took 0 bases from V and 5 from J, leaving 11 bases between them. Germline V gives CDR1 SGHRS, CDR2 YFSETQ. CDR3 in DNA: TGCGCCAGCAGCTTGGTTGCTAGCGAGACCGGGGAGCTGTTTTTT. It encodes CASSLVASETGELFF.

This chain joins TRBV6-4 and TRBJ1-1; 7 nucleotides match TRBD1. The CDR3 extends over 15 amino acids. Germline CDR1 is MRHNA and CDR2 is SNTAGT. With 3 bases clipped from V and 3 bases from J, the junction kept 7 bases outside the gene matches. CDR3 amino acids: CASSERPGGDTEAFF. CDR3 DNA sequence: TGTGCCAGCAGTGAGCGCCCAGGGGGGGACACTGAAGCTTTCTTT.

This clone was seen only a few times. One junction end does not reproduce the germline sequence, and a read error may be involved. This chain connects TRBV29-1 to TRBJ2-4; D is possibly TRBD2 (5 bases). CDR1 and CDR2 (germline): SQVTM, ANQGSEA. This CDR3 comprises 12 residues. The CDR3 DNA is TGCAGCGTGGAAGGGAGAGGAGACATTCAGTACTTC. This codes for CSVEGRGDIQYF.

This clone was seen only a few times. The chain has TRBV5-1 and TRBJ2-7, with TRBD2 as a possible D gene (6 bases). CDR1 is SGHRS, CDR2 YFSETQ, per germline. This CDR3 is 13 amino acids long. V dropped 1 base and J dropped 7 bases, with 12 bases sitting between them. The CDR3 coding sequence is TGCGCCAGCAGCTTGATCGGGGGTCCTGAGCAGTACTTC. As protein: CASSLIGGPEQYF.

The chain links TRBV29-1 to TRBJ1-1, with D maybe TRBD1 (5 bases). CDR3 length equals 13 residues. The V end lost 3 bases, the J end lost 1 base, and 9 bases lay between the germline ends. The V gene's germline CDR1 is SQVTM and CDR2 ANQGSEA. The CDR3 loop reads CSVEPRANTEAFF. CDR3 nucleotide sequence: TGCAGCGTTGAGCCCAGGGCGAACACTGAAGCTTTCTTT.

This clone was seen only a few times. V and J are TRBV10-2 and TRBJ2-3, with D unresolved. Trimming removed 0 bases at V and 8 bases at J, with 9 bases between. Germline CDR1 is WSHSY and CDR2 is SAAADI. This CDR3 is built from 13 residues. The CDR3 is CASSESPLFTQYF. CDR3 in DNA: TGCGCCAGCAGTGAGTCGCCCCTCTTTACGCAGTATTTT.

This chain joins TRBV5-1 and TRBJ2-7; TRBD2 matches 11 bases. The CDR3 consists of 16 residues. The germline gives CDR1 SGHRS, CDR2 YFSETQ. V shed 0 bases, J shed 7 bases, and the junction held 9 bases outside the gene matches. The CDR3 here is CASSLARLAGFGEQYF. For the CDR3, the DNA is TGCGCCAGCAGCTTGGCCCGACTAGCGGGGTTCGGAGAGCAGTACTTC.

The chain recombines TRBV29-1 with TRBJ1-1, with 9 bases that match TRBD1. Germline-derived CDR1 and CDR2 are SQVTM and ANQGSEA. The CDR3 consists of 15 residues. After removal of 3 bases from V and 5 bases from J, the junction contained 10 bases not matched to a gene. CDR3 in amino acids: CSVERGTGYDTEAFF. The CDR3 DNA reads as TGCAGCGTTGAGCGCGGGACAGGGTATGATACTGAAGCTTTCTTT. Using reference TRBV29-1 and TRBJ1-1 for the parts outside the CDR3, the full variable domain is SAVISQKPSRDICQRGTSLTIQCQVDSQVTMMFWYRQQPGQSLTLIATANQGSEATYESGFVIDKFPISRPNLTFSTLTVSNMSPEDSSIYLCSVERGTGYDTEAFFGQGTRLTVV.

The rearrangement joins TRBV28 to TRBJ2-2; 9 bases fit TRBD2. CDR1 is MDHEN and CDR2 is SYDVKM in the germline V gene. The CDR3 runs 14 residues. Trimming removed 7 bases from V and 4 bases from J; junction bases left unmatched: 4. In nucleotides, the CDR3 is TGTGCCAGCACCCTAGCGGGGCCCACCGGGGAGCTGTTTTTT. Encoded protein: CASTLAGPTGELFF.

This sequence joins TRBV4-3 and TRBJ2-1; D possibly corresponds to TRBD2 (6 bases). Germline V gives CDR1 LGHNA, CDR2 YSLEER. V lost 0 bases, J lost 8 bases, and 14 bases lay in between. The CDR3 has 15 amino acids. Here the CDR3 reads CASSQDWLAHDEQFF. CDR3 bases: TGCGCCAGCAGCCAAGATTGGCTAGCGCACGATGAGCAGTTCTTC.

The J gene is TRBJ1-4, the V gene TRBV9; TRBD1 might be the D (5 bases). The germline CDR1 and CDR2 sequences are SGDLS and YYNGEE. The CDR3 is 14 residues long. Deletions cut 0 bases from V and 6 bases from J, with 9 bases between. The CDR3 coding sequence is TGTGCCAGCAGCGTAGGCAGGGAGGATGAAAAACTGTTTTTT. Its protein product is CASSVGREDEKLFF.

V is TRBV10-3 and J is TRBJ2-5; maybe TRBD2 (5 bases). The germline V and J ends were trimmed by 10 bases and 1 base, with 13 bases remaining between them. Germline V gene lookup returns CDR1 ENHRY and CDR2 SYGVKD. This CDR3 is 13 amino acids long. CDR3 protein: CATASGPQETQYF. CDR3 nucleotide sequence: TGTGCCACGGCGAGCGGACCCCAAGAGACCCAGTACTTC.

V and J are TRBV15 and TRBJ1-2; TRBD1 might be the D (5 bases). Trimming removed 3 bases at V and 4 bases at J, with 18 bases between. The germline gives CDR1 LNHNV, CDR2 YYDKDF (reference sequence). This CDR3 has 16 amino acids. Written as DNA, the CDR3 is TGTGCCACCAGCAGCGAGAGGGGAGTGCGATTCTATGGCTACACCTTC. Amino acids: CATSSERGVRFYGYTF.

The gene calls are TRBV7-2 and TRBJ2-7; D perhaps matches TRBD1 (5 bases). Germline V lookup: CDR1 SGHTA, CDR2 FQGNSA. V lost 5 bases and J 0 bases, leaving 14 bases between the germline ends. This CDR3 is built from 15 residues. Here the CDR3 reads CASSRKDRISYEQYF. The DNA for the CDR3 is TGTGCCAGCAGCCGCAAAGACAGAATCTCCTACGAGCAGTACTTC.

Only one count was recorded for this clone. This sequence joins TRBV27 and TRBJ2-3; D unclear. V was clipped by 7 bases and J by 3 bases, with 8 bases between them. Germline V gene data show CDR1 as MNHEY and CDR2 as SMNVEV (reference sequence). This CDR3 is 12 amino acids long. The DNA of the CDR3 is TGTGCCAGCAAGGGTGGGACAGATACGCAGTATTTT. Its protein is CASKGGTDTQYF.

The CDR3 DNA reads as TGCGCCAGCAGCTCGAGCGGGGCCGGGGGGTACGAGCAGTACTTC. As protein: CASSSSGAGGYEQYF. The V and J genes are TRBV5-1 and TRBJ2-7; 7 nucleotides line up with TRBD2. CDR1 SGHRS and CDR2 YFSETQ come from the germline V gene. V trimming: 3 bases; J trimming: 4 bases; junction bases outside the gene matches: 10. The CDR3 has 15 amino acids. The whole variable domain, remainder taken from reference TRBV5-1 and TRBJ2-7, is KAGVTQTPRYLIKTRGQQVTLSCSPISGHRSVSWYQQTPGQGLQFLFEYFSETQRNKGNFPGRFSGRQFSNSRSEMNVSTLELGDSALYLCASSSSGAGGYEQYFGPGTRLTVT.

The chain has TRBV5-6 and TRBJ1-2, with D hard to call. This CDR3 contains 15 residues. The V and J ends lost 0 bases and 7 bases respectively, with 16 bases between them. Germline CDR1 is SGHDT and CDR2 is YYEEEE. The CDR3 coding sequence is TGTGCCAGCAGCTTGGGGCGATTTCTAGGTTCTGGCTACACCTTC. Its translation: CASSLGRFLGSGYTF.

The genes are TRBV28 and TRBJ2-7, with 7 bases matching TRBD1. The junction had 3 bases not matched to a gene; V was cut back by 5 bases and J by 2 bases. The V gene's germline CDR1 is MDHEN and CDR2 SYDVKM. This CDR3 is built from 13 residues. The CDR3 loop is CASSEQGPYEQYF. DNA of the CDR3: TGTGCCAGCAGTGAACAGGGGCCCTACGAGCAGTACTTC.

V gene TRBV28 combines with J gene TRBJ1-2, with D tentatively TRBD1 (5 bases). Between the trimmed V and J ends, which lost 1 base and 8 bases, there was a span of 11 bases. The germline V gene has CDR1 MDHEN and CDR2 SYDVKM. The CDR3 totals 13 residues. Here the CDR3 reads CASSLYGARGYTF. The CDR3 nucleotides read TGTGCCAGCAGTTTATACGGGGCCAGAGGCTACACCTTC.

The chain uses TRBV5-6 and TRBJ1-5; 7 positions agree with TRBD1. This CDR3 contains 16 residues. Trimming removed 2 bases from V and 6 bases from J; junction bases left unmatched: 11. CDR1 is SGHDT and CDR2 is YYEEEE in the germline V gene. CDR3: CASSLSPQGYVQPQHF. The DNA for the CDR3 is TGTGCCAGCAGCTTATCTCCACAGGGGTATGTTCAGCCCCAGCATTTT.

This chain connects TRBV15 to TRBJ2-7; possible D gene TRBD1, 5 bases. Germline V gene lookup returns CDR1 LNHNV and CDR2 YYDKDF (reference sequence). There are 14 residues in the CDR3. V was pared by 10 bases and J by 7 bases, with 23 bases between. The CDR3 DNA is TGTGCCATCGCGGACCACAGGTCGCCCAGGGAGCAGTACTTC. Protein: CAIADHRSPREQYF.